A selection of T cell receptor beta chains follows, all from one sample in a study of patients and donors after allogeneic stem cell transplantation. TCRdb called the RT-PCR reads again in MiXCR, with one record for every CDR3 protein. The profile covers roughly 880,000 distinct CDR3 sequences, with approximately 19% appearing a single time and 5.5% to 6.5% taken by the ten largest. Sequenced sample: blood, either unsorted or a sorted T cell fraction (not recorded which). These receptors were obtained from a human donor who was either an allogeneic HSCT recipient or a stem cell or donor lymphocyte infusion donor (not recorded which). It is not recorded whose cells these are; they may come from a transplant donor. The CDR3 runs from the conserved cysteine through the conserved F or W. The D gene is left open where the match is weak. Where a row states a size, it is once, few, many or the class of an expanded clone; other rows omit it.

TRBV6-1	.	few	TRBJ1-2	TGTGCCAGCAGTGACAGGCCGGGCTCTGGCTACACCTTC	CASSDRPGSGYTF
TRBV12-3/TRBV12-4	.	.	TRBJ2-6	TGTGCGCAAGCAGGTGGCCTTACGGGGGCCAACGTCCTGACTTTC	CAQAGGLTGANVLTF
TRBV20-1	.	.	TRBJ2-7	TGCAGTGCTATTCTCGGGCAGTACGAGCAGTACTTC	CSAILGQYEQYF
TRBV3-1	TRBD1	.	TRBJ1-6	TGTGCCAGCAGCCAGGGGGACAGGGCGAGCTCCTATAATTCACCCCTCCACTTT	CASSQGDRASSYNSPLHF
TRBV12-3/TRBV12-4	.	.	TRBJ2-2	TGTGCCAGCAGTTCCACGTTATGGGGGAACACCGGGGAGCTGTTTTTT	CASSSTLWGNTGELFF
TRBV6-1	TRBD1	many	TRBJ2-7	TGTGCCAGCAGCAGGACAGGGGATCAAAGCTCCTACGAGCAGTACTTC	CASSRTGDQSSYEQYF
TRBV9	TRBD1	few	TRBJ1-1	TGTGCCAGCAGCCTACGGGACGGGACAGCGAACACTGAAGCTTTCTTT	CASSLRDGTANTEAFF
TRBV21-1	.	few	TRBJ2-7	TGTGCCAGCAGCAAAGTATGGTGGCCGCGTGAGCAGTACTTC	CASSKVWWPREQYF
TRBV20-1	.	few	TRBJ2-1	TGCAGTCACAGACCCTACAATGAGCAGTTCTTC	CSHRPYNEQFF
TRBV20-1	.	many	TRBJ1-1	TGCAGTGCTGGGAGGGGGAACACTGAAGCTTTCTTT	CSAGRGNTEAFF
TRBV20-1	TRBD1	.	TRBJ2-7	TGCAGTGCTAGCCTAGCCGGGACAGGGGCCCGGGGCGAGCAGTACTTC	CSASLAGTGARGEQYF
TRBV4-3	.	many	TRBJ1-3	TGTGCCAGCTCACAGGGTTTAGGAAACACCATATATTTT	CASSQGLGNTIYF
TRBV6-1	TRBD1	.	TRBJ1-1	TGTGCCAGCAACCACCGGGACAGGGGTAGGCCTGAAGCTTTCTTT	CASNHRDRGRPEAFF
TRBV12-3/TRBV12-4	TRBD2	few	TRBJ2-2	TGTGCCAGCAGCCCTCGACTAGCGGGACTGGGCGGGGAGCTGTTTTTT	CASSPRLAGLGGELFF
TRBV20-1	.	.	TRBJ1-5	TGCAGTGCTAGACGAGGAGGTCAGCCCCAGCATTTT	CSARRGGQPQHF
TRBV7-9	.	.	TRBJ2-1	TGTGCCAGCAGCCCCCATTGGGGGGAGCTCGATGAGCAGTTCTTC	CASSPHWGELDEQFF
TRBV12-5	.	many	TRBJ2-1	TGTGCTAGTGGCCTGGGTCTACCTATCAATGAGCAGTTCTTC	CASGLGLPINEQFF
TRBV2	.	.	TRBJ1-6	TGTGCCAGCAGTGAAAGGCCGGGCCGTGGGGAAGGTAATTCACCCCTCCACTTT	CASSERPGRGEGNSPLHF
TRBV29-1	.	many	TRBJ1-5	TGCAGCGTTGTCGGGGGCAATGGCAATCAGCCCCAGCATTTT	CSVVGGNGNQPQHF
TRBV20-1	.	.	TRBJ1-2	TGCAGTGCTAGTCTTTCCACCGGGAACTATGGCTACACCTTC	CSASLSTGNYGYTF
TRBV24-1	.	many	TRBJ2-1	TGTGCCACCAGTGCGGTAGGGGCCCCCCAAATACACAATGAGCAGTTCTTC	CATSAVGAPQIHNEQFF
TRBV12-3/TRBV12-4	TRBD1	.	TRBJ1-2	TGTGCCAGCAGTCCCAACAGGGGGCTCGGCTACACCTTC	CASSPNRGLGYTF
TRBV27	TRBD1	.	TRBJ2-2	TGTGCCAGCAGCGATAGGACAGGGCACACCGGGGAGCTGTTTTTT	CASSDRTGHTGELFF
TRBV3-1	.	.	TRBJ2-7	TGTGCCAGCAGCCAACGGACACCGACGGCCTACGAGCAGTACTTC	CASSQRTPTAYEQYF
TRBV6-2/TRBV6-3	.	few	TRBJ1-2	TGTGCCAGCAGGAGGTCGGCAGCCAACTATGGCTACACCTTC	CASRRSAANYGYTF
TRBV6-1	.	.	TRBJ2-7	TGTGCCACACATCCAAGGGGGGTATCCTACGAGCAGTACTTC	CATHPRGVSYEQYF
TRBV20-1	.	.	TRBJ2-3	TGCAGTGCTAGGGTACAGGATACGCAGTATTTT	CSARVQDTQYF
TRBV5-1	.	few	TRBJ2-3	TGCGCCAGCAGCTTGATCGGGGTCGCTAGCACAGATACGCAGTATTTT	CASSLIGVASTDTQYF
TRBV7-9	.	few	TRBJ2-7	TGTGCCAGCAGCGAGACTACTGGAGAGCTTACCTACGAGCAGTACTTC	CASSETTGELTYEQYF
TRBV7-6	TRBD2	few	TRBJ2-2	TGTGCCAGCAGCTTAGATGCAGCGGGGGGGCCAACCGGGGAGCTGTTTTTT	CASSLDAAGGPTGELFF
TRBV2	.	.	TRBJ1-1	TGTGCCAGCAGGGTGCTGGTAATAAACACTGAAGCTTTCTTT	CASRVLVINTEAFF
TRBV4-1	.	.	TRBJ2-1	TGCGCCAGCAGCCAAGGACCCCACAGCGGCAATGAGCAGTTCTTC	CASSQGPHSGNEQFF
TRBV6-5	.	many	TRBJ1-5	TGTGCCAGCAGTTACGGCAATCATCAGCCCCAGCATTTT	CASSYGNHQPQHF
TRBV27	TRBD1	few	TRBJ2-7	TGTGCCAGCAGTACCCACCGGGACAGGGGGAGCGAGCAGTACTTC	CASSTHRDRGSEQYF
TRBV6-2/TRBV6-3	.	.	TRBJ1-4	TGTGCCAGCAGTACCCAGTGGACTGGGGAAAAACTGTTTTTT	CASSTQWTGEKLFF
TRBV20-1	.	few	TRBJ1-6	TGCAGTGCTAGGGGGGGGAACTATAATTCACCCCTCCACTTT	CSARGGNYNSPLHF
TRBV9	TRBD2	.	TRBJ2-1	TGTGCCAGCAGCGTAGGTTCCGGACTAGTTCAGAATGAGCAGTTCTTC	CASSVGSGLVQNEQFF
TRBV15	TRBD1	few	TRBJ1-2	TGTGCCACCAGCAGAGATACAGACAGGGGAGGGAATGGCTACACCTTC	CATSRDTDRGGNGYTF
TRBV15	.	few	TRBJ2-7	TGTGCCACCAGCAGATCACAGGGAGCCTACGAGCAGTACTTC	CATSRSQGAYEQYF
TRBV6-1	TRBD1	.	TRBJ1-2	TGTGCCAGCAGTGAAGCGGACAGGGACTACTATGGCTACACCTTC	CASSEADRDYYGYTF
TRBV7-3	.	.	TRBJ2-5	TGTGCCAGCAGGCAGAGGGATTCGGTAGAGACCCAGTACTTC	CASRQRDSVETQYF
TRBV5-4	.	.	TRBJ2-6	TGTGCCAGCAGCTTGGCATTGGCCTCTGGGGCCAACGTCCTGACTTTC	CASSLALASGANVLTF
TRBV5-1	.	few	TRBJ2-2	TGCGCCAGCAGCTCCGGCACCCTTCCAGGCGACACCGGGGAGCTGTTTTTT	CASSSGTLPGDTGELFF
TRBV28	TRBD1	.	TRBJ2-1	TGTGCCAGCAAGGGGGCTAGTGAGCAGTTCTTC	CASKGASEQFF
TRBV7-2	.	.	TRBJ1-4	TGTGCCAGCAGCTCGGGTCGGACCCTAACTAAACTGTTTTTT	CASSSGRTLTKLFF
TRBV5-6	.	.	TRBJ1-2	TGTGCCAGCAGCTACGGCGGAACAGAGCCTAACTATGGCTACACCTTC	CASSYGGTEPNYGYTF
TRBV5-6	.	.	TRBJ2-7	TGTGCCAGCAGCCTGGCCAGTAGCCACTACGAGCAGTACTTC	CASSLASSHYEQYF
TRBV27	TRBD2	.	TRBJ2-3	TGTGCCAGCAGTTTTGGGACTAGCGGGGGTGCTGCACAAAATACGCAGTATTTT	CASSFGTSGGAAQNTQYF
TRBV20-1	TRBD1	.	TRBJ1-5	TGCAGTGCCCCGGGACAGGGAACTCAGCCCCAGCATTTT	CSAPGQGTQPQHF
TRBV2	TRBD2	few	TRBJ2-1	TGTGCCAGCCTAAGATCCTTTAGCGGGAGGGCCTGGGATGAGCAGTTCTTC	CASLRSFSGRAWDEQFF
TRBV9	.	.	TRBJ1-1	TGTGCCAGCAGCGGGGGCAGGGACTCTGAAGCTTTCTTT	CASSGGRDSEAFF
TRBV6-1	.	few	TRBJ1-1	TGTGCCAGCACCTCCCTACAAGTGAACACTGAAGCTTTCTTT	CASTSLQVNTEAFF
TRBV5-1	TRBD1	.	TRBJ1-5	TGCGCCAGCAGCAACGGGACAGGGGTTCAGCCCCAGCATTTT	CASSNGTGVQPQHF
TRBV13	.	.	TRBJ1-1	TGTGCCAGCAGCTTAGCGGCATATGGGGAGACAAACACTGAAGCTTTCTTT	CASSLAAYGETNTEAFF
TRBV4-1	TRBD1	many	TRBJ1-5	TGCGCCAGCAGACCCGACAGGGTTAGCAATCAGCCCCAGCATTTT	CASRPDRVSNQPQHF
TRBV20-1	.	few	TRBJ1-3	TGCAGTGCTACGCAGCGGAGGTCTGGAAACACCATATATTTT	CSATQRRSGNTIYF
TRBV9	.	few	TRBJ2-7	TGTGCCAGCAGCGACTCCCGGGGCTACGAGCAGTACTTC	CASSDSRGYEQYF
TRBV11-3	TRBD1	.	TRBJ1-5	TGTGCCAGCAGTCAGGGGGCTAAGGGCAATCAGCCCCAGCATTTT	CASSQGAKGNQPQHF